The 3 T cell receptor beta chains listed next were all sequenced from one sample in a study of beta chain features in type 1 diabetes. Every isolated RNA sample was fully reverse transcribed, so sequencing captured expressed TCRB transcripts. Sequencing used immunoSEQ multiplex PCR; TCRdb keeps in-frame clones, though not all of them. In the table there are some 360,000 clones, around 19% of which are singletons. Source material: naive CD4+ T cells from blood. The receptors here all came from a woman aged 18-35 years in good health.

This clone was counted only a few times. This chain connects TRBV4-1 to TRBJ1-2, with D possibly being TRBD1 (6 bases). The germline V gene has CDR1 MGHRA and CDR2 YSYEKL. V lost 6 bases to trimming and J lost 3 bases, with 14 bases between them. CDR3 length equals 14 residues. CDR3 region: CASRPTGRDYGYTF. The CDR3 nucleotides are TGCGCCAGCAGGCCGACAGGACGCGACTATGGCTACACCTTC.

CDR3 protein: CASSAQGRTEAFF. The CDR3, as DNA: TGTGCCAGCAGTGCCCAGGGGAGAACTGAAGCTTTCTTT. The rearrangement joins TRBV6-1 to TRBJ1-1; D perhaps matches TRBD1 (6 bases). Between the trimmed V and J ends, which lost 4 bases and 5 bases, there was a span of 11 bases. Germline V gives CDR1 MNHNS, CDR2 SASEGT. This CDR3 is 13 amino acids long.

The chain carries TRBV6-1 and TRBJ2-7; 8 positions match TRBD1. Trimming at V came to 2 bases and at J to 3 bases, leaving 3 bases not matched to a gene. The CDR3 sequence is 14 residues long. Germline CDR1 is MNHNS and CDR2 is SASEGT. CDR3 in amino acids: CASSEQGAIYEQYF. In DNA form, the CDR3 reads TGTGCCAGCAGTGAACAGGGGGCGATCTACGAGCAGTACTTC.